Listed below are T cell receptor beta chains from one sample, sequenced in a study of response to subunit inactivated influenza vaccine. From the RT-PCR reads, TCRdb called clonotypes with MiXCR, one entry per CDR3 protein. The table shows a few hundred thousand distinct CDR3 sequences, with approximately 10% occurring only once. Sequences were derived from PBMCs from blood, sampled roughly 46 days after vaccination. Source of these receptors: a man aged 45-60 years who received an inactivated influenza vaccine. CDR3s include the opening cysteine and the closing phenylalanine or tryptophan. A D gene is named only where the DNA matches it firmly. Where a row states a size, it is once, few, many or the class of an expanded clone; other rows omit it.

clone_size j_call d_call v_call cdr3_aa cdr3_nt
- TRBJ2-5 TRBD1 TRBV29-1 CSGAGTGIETQYF TGCAGCGGGGCCGGGACAGGGATCGAGACCCAGTACTTC
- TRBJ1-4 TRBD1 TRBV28 CASSATTGRGTNEKLFF TGTGCCAGCAGTGCCACGACAGGGAGGGGAACTAATGAAAAACTGTTTTTT
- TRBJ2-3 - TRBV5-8 CASSWPRTFTDTQYF TGTGCCAGCAGCTGGCCCCGGACATTCACAGATACGCAGTATTTT
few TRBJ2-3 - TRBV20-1 CSAPQSGGTDTQYF TGCAGTGCTCCCCAGAGCGGAGGCACAGATACGCAGTATTTT
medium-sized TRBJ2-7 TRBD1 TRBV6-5 CASSYTGTGYQYF TGTGCCAGCAGTTACACCGGGACAGGGTATCAGTACTTC
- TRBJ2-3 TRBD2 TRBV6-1 CASSSTSGRNTDTQYF TGTGCCAGCAGTTCGACTAGCGGGAGAAACACAGATACGCAGTATTTT
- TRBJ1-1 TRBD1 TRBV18 CASSQQTGTNEAFF TGTGCCAGCTCACAACAGACAGGGACCAATGAAGCTTTCTTT
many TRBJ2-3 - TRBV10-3 CAIRQGSGTDTQYF TGTGCCATCAGACAGGGCAGCGGAACAGATACGCAGTATTTT
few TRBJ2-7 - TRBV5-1 CASSLGGDEQYF TGCGCCAGCAGCTTGGGGGGTGACGAGCAGTACTTC
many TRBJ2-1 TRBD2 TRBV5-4 CASSPGTSDYNEQFF TGTGCCAGCAGCCCCGGGACTAGCGACTACAATGAGCAGTTCTTC
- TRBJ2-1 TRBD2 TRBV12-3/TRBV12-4 CASSLAGGLSGEQFF TGTGCCAGCAGTTTAGCGGGAGGGCTTTCTGGTGAGCAGTTCTTC
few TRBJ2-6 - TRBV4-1 CASSQGAGGFHSGANVLTF TGCGCCAGCAGCCAAGGGGCCGGAGGGTTCCACTCTGGGGCCAACGTCCTGACTTTC
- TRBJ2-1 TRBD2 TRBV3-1 CASSQTGGLNNEQFF TGTGCCAGCAGCCAAACGGGAGGACTTAACAATGAGCAGTTCTTC
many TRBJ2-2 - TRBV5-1 CASRGNPTNTGELFF TGCGCCAGCAGGGGGAATCCGACGAACACCGGGGAGCTGTTTTTT
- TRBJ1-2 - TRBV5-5 CASHSGQPSIGGYTF TGTGCCAGCCACTCGGGGCAGCCCTCGATTGGAGGCTACACCTTC
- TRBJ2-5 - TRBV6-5 CASSYSGGANRETQYF TGTGCCAGCAGTTACTCCGGGGGCGCAAATAGGGAGACCCAGTACTTC
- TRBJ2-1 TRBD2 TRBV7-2 CASSILAGGANEQFF TGTGCCAGCAGTATCCTAGCGGGAGGGGCCAATGAGCAGTTCTTC
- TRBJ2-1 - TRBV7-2 CASSFARVSITYNEQFF TGTGCCAGCAGCTTTGCCAGGGTTTCTATCACCTACAATGAGCAGTTCTTC
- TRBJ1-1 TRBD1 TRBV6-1 CASSMDRGTAFF TGTGCCAGCAGCATGGACAGGGGAACAGCTTTCTTT
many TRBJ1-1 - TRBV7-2 CASSSQVNTEAFF TGTGCCAGCAGCTCCCAGGTGAACACTGAAGCTTTCTTT
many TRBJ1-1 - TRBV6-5 CASSYSQGMNTEAFF TGTGCCAGCAGTTACTCACAGGGAATGAACACTGAAGCTTTCTTT
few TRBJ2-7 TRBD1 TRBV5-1 CASSVQGKQYF TGCGCCAGCAGCGTACAGGGGAAGCAGTACTTC